This entry lists 8 T cell receptor beta chains sequenced from one sample in a study of T cells after yellow fever vaccination (dated by TCRdb to the late 2010s). In the paper's terms, the treatment or condition label means: live attenuated yellow fever vaccine strain. Library preparation was by 5' RACE. For sequencing, an Illumina HiSeq 2500 was employed. TCRdb trimmed public reads at Q25 via fastp, called clones via MiXCR and kept in-frame beta chains. One record per CDR3 amino acid sequence lists the most common genes and DNA. Within this sample are around 30,000 distinct CDR3 sequences, with under 12% of them counted one time only. Jointly, the top ten make up 9% to 15% of the sample. The specimen was PBMCs, either bulk or a sorted T-cell subset (CD4+, CD8+, memory, or dextramer-sorted; not recorded which), collected about 2 weeks after the first yellow fever vaccination. The receptors stem from a man aged 18 to 29 who received the YFV17D yellow fever vaccine.

This clonotype was picked up many times. CDR3 region: CASSNPVKETQYF. Here the CDR3 DNA reads TGTGCCAGCAGCAACCCAGTTAAAGAGACCCAGTACTTC. The chain employs TRBV7-2 and TRBJ2-5; no clear D. Trimming cost V 5 bases and J 3 bases, with 10 bases left between them. CDR1 is SGHTA and CDR2 is FQGNSA in the germline V gene. The CDR3 loop spans 13 amino acids. Full variable domain (missing parts from reference TRBV7-2 and TRBJ2-5): GAGVSQSPSNKVTEKGKDVELRCDPISGHTALYWYRQSLGQGLEFLIYFQGNSAPDKSGLPSDRFSAERTGGSVSTLTIQRTQQEDSAVYLCASSNPVKETQYFGPGTRLLVL.

About this clonotype itself: A read error may be the cause here, since a much bigger clone is one base away. The chain recombines TRBV5-1 with TRBJ2-1, with D perhaps matching TRBD1 or TRBD2 (6 bases each). The CDR3 is 16 amino acids. Germline CDR1 SGHRS, CDR2 YFSETQ. V lost 3 bases and J 5 bases, leaving 18 bases between the germline ends. CDR3 residues: CASSSFSVGGHNEQFF. As DNA, the CDR3 is TGCGCCAGCAGCTCGTTTTCCGTGGGGGGCCACAATGAGCAGTTCTTC.

This clonotype was picked up many times. The CDR3 protein is CSAAASLYGYTF. The CDR3 DNA reads as TGCAGTGCGGCAGCCAGCCTTTATGGCTACACCTTC. This chain uses TRBV20-1 with TRBJ1-2; D remains ambiguous. Germline CDR1 and CDR2: DFQATT and SNEGSKA (reference sequence). The CDR3 has 12 residues. Trimming pared 6 bases from V and 5 bases from J, leaving 13 bases between.

In this sample, this clonotype turned up many times. The rearrangement uses TRBV5-6 and TRBJ1-2; 7 bases are a match to TRBD1. Trimming took 2 bases from V and 5 from J; bases not matched to a gene: 9. There are 15 residues in the CDR3. Looked up from germline, CDR1 is SGHDT and CDR2 is YYEEEE. The chain's CDR3 is CASSFISDRWYGYTF. Written as DNA, the CDR3 is TGTGCCAGCAGCTTTATATCGGACAGGTGGTATGGCTACACCTTC. The variable domain in full, completed from reference TRBV5-6 and TRBJ1-2, reads DAGVTQSPTHLIKTRGQQVTLRCSPKSGHDTVSWYQQALGQGPQFIFQYYEEEERQRGNFPDRFSGHQFPNYSSELNVNALLLGDSALYLCASSFISDRWYGYTFGSGTRLTVV.

This clonotype was recorded at least ten times. The chain couples TRBV6-5 to TRBJ1-1; TRBD1 matches at 7 bases. Trimming at V came to 4 bases and at J to 8 bases, leaving 10 bases not matched to a gene. This CDR3 spans 14 amino acids. Germline assignment: CDR1 MNHEY and CDR2 SVGAGI. DNA for the CDR3: TGTGCCAGCAGTTTCTCCGGGACAGCACGAGAAGCTTTCTTT. Encoded protein: CASSFSGTAREAFF.

This clonotype was recorded at least ten times. The chain carries TRBV5-1 and TRBJ2-3, with TRBD2 matching 10 bases. This CDR3 is 17 amino acids long. V lost 3 bases and J lost 5; bases outside the gene matches: 12. Germline CDR1 SGHRS, CDR2 YFSETQ. The CDR3 DNA sequence: TGCGCCAGCAGCTCTACACCTACTAGCGGGGAAAGAGATACGCAGTATTTT. Protein product: CASSSTPTSGERDTQYF.

This clonotype has ten or more counts. V is TRBV12-3 or TRBV12-4 and J is TRBJ1-2; D remains unclear. The CDR3 is 12 amino acids. Between the trimmed V and J ends, which lost 5 bases and 1 base, there was a span of 5 bases. The CDR3 loop reads CASSPNNYGYTF. Written as DNA, the CDR3 is TGTGCCAGCAGTCCTAATAACTATGGCTACACCTTC.

This clonotype occurred many times. The chain carries TRBV6-2 or TRBV6-3 and TRBJ2-6; D remains ambiguous. The germline CDR1 and CDR2 sequences are MNHEY and SVGEGT. The germline V and J ends were trimmed by 8 bases and 1 base, with 12 bases remaining between them. This CDR3 has 15 amino acids. CDR3 amino acids: CASLGRNSGANVLTF. The CDR3, as DNA: TGTGCCAGCTTGGGCAGGAATTCTGGGGCCAACGTCCTGACTTTC.